This TCR beta chain was recovered during a study of blood T cell repertoires in COVID-19. Background on the study: Researchers got acute and convalescent COVID-19 samples from the United States, Italy and Spain.

Exposed participants encountered a COVID-19 case during the 2 weeks preceding study entry. The V and J ends lost 6 bases and 0 bases respectively, with 9 bases between them. Per the germline V gene, CDR1 is SGHNT and CDR2 is YENEEA. CDR3 length equals 15 residues. Method: immunoSEQ multiplex PCR; TCRdb's copy keeps in-frame clones and lacks some. The table includes a few hundred thousand clones, 86% detected once. The sequence came from a woman aged 25 to 39 who had been exposed to COVID-19. The sample taken for sequencing was PBMCs or T cells enriched from blood (not recorded which). The chain combines TRBV11-3 with TRBJ1-6; no reliable D call. CDR3 sequence: CASRRSVSYNSPLHF. The CDR3, as DNA: TGTGCCAGCAGGAGGAGCGTCTCCTATAATTCACCCCTCCACTTT. The full variable domain, rest sourced from reference TRBV11-3 and TRBJ1-6, is EAGVVQSPRYKIIEKKQPVAFWCNPISGHNTLYWYLQNLGQGPELLIRYENEEAVDDSQLPKDRFSAERLKGVDSTLKIQPAELGDSAVYLCASRRSVSYNSPLHFGNGTRLTVT.